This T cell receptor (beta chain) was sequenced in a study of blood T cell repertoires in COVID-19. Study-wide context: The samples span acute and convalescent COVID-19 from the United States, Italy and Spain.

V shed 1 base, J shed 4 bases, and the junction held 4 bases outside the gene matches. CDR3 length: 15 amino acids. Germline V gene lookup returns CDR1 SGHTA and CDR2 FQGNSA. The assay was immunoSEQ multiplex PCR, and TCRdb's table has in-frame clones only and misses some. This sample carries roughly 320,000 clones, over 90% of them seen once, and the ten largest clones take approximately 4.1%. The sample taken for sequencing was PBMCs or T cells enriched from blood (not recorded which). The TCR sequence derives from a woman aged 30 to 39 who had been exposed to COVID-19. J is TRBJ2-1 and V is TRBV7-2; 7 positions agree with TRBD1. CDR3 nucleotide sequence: TGTGCCAGCAGCTTAGGACAGGGATTTTACAATGAGCAGTTCTTC. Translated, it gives CASSLGQGFYNEQFF.